The 5 T cell receptor beta chains listed next were all sequenced from one sample in a study of blood T cell repertoires in COVID-19. Method: immunoSEQ multiplex PCR; TCRdb's copy keeps in-frame clones and lacks some. The repertoire includes about 250,000 clones, almost 90% of them detected once, and around 1.4% sits in the top ten. The specimen sequenced was peripheral blood. The receptors derive from a man aged 80 or over with acute or convalescent COVID-19.

This chain joins TRBV6-6 and TRBJ1-5; D gene unclear. The ends were cut back, 0 bases at V and 0 bases at J, with 6 bases in the middle. The CDR3 has 15 amino acids. CDR1 is MNHNY, CDR2 SVGAGI, per germline (reference sequence). The CDR3 protein is CASSYSSPSNQPQHF. The DNA of the CDR3 is TGTGCCAGCAGTTACTCGAGCCCTAGCAATCAGCCCCAGCATTTT.

This clone was recorded only once. The gene calls are TRBV28 and TRBJ1-5; D may be TRBD1 (5 bases). Germline CDR1 is MDHEN and CDR2 is SYDVKM. CDR3 length: 14 residues. Trimming removed 8 bases from V and 3 bases from J, with 14 bases in between. CDR3 amino acids: CASWTQSFNQPQHF. CDR3 coding DNA: TGTGCCAGCTGGACACAAAGCTTCAATCAGCCCCAGCATTTT.

The CDR3 DNA is TGTGCCACCAGCACGACAGCAAACACTGAAGCTTTCTTT. Amino acid sequence: CATSTTANTEAFF. The chain joins TRBV15 to TRBJ1-1; tentative D call: TRBD1 (5 bases). The V end lost 4 bases, the J end lost 2 bases, and 8 bases lay between the germline ends. Looked up from germline, CDR1 is LNHNV and CDR2 is YYDKDF (reference sequence). The CDR3 extends over 13 amino acids.

This sequence joins TRBV7-2 and TRBJ1-5, with 7 bases that match TRBD1. J lost 4 bases, V lost 1 base, and 7 bases had no gene match. CDR3 length: 16 residues. Germline lookup yields CDR1 SGHTA and CDR2 FQGNSA. The DNA for the CDR3 is TGTGCCAGCAGCTTAGGTGGGGACAGAAGAAATCAGCCCCAGCATTTT. It codes for CASSLGGDRRNQPQHF.

This chain uses TRBV5-8 with TRBJ1-1, with 7 bases that match TRBD1. CDR3 size: 14 residues. Germline CDR1 is SGHTS and CDR2 is YDEGEE. After removal of 4 bases from V and 0 bases from J, the junction contained 3 bases not matched to a gene. CDR3 bases: TGTGCCAGCAGCCCACAGGGGTTGAACACTGAAGCTTTCTTT. Translating it yields CASSPQGLNTEAFF.